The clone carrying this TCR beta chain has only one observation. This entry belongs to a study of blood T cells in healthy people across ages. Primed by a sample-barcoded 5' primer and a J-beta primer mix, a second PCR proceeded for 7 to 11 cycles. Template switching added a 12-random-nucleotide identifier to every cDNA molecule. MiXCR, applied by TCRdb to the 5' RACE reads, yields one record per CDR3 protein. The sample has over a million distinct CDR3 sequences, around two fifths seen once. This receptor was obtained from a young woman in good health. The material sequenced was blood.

The CDR3 region is CSAQWPGLAAQETQYF. CDR3 nucleotide sequence: TGCAGTGCTCAGTGGCCGGGACTAGCGGCCCAAGAGACCCAGTACTTC. The chain couples TRBV20-1 to TRBJ2-5, with 11 bases identical to TRBD2. J gave up 1 base and V 5 bases, and 9 bases lay outside the gene matches. The CDR3 totals 16 residues. The germline V gene encodes CDR1 DFQATT and CDR2 SNEGSKA (reference sequence).